This T cell receptor (beta chain) was profiled in a study of regulatory T cells in long-lasting Graves disease. The TCR beta library used iRepertoire HTBI primers with Arm-PCR amplification of CDR3. A single record per CDR3 protein comes from TCRdb applying MiXCR to the multiplex PCR reads. This table holds around 450,000 distinct CDR3 sequences, 20% to 25% found once. Deletions cut 7 bases from V and 4 bases from J, with 19 bases between. This CDR3 contains 15 residues. The germline V gene encodes CDR1 MDHEN and CDR2 SYDVKM. This clonotype has a count of ten or more. Described time point: persistent/refractory GD, antithyroid drugs over 5 years with positive TRAb. The authors made the TCR library using RNA they extracted from PBMCs.

The sample consisted of peripheral blood mononuclear cells (PBMCs), taken when the disease was refractory, from a patient treated with antithyroid drugs. The chain carries TRBV28 and TRBJ1-1; D is unresolved. The sequence derives from a female donor with Graves disease. The CDR3 DNA reads TGTGCCAGCAACCATGCCGGGGTCAGGAGCACTGAAGCTTTCTTT. Its protein product is CASNHAGVRSTEAFF.